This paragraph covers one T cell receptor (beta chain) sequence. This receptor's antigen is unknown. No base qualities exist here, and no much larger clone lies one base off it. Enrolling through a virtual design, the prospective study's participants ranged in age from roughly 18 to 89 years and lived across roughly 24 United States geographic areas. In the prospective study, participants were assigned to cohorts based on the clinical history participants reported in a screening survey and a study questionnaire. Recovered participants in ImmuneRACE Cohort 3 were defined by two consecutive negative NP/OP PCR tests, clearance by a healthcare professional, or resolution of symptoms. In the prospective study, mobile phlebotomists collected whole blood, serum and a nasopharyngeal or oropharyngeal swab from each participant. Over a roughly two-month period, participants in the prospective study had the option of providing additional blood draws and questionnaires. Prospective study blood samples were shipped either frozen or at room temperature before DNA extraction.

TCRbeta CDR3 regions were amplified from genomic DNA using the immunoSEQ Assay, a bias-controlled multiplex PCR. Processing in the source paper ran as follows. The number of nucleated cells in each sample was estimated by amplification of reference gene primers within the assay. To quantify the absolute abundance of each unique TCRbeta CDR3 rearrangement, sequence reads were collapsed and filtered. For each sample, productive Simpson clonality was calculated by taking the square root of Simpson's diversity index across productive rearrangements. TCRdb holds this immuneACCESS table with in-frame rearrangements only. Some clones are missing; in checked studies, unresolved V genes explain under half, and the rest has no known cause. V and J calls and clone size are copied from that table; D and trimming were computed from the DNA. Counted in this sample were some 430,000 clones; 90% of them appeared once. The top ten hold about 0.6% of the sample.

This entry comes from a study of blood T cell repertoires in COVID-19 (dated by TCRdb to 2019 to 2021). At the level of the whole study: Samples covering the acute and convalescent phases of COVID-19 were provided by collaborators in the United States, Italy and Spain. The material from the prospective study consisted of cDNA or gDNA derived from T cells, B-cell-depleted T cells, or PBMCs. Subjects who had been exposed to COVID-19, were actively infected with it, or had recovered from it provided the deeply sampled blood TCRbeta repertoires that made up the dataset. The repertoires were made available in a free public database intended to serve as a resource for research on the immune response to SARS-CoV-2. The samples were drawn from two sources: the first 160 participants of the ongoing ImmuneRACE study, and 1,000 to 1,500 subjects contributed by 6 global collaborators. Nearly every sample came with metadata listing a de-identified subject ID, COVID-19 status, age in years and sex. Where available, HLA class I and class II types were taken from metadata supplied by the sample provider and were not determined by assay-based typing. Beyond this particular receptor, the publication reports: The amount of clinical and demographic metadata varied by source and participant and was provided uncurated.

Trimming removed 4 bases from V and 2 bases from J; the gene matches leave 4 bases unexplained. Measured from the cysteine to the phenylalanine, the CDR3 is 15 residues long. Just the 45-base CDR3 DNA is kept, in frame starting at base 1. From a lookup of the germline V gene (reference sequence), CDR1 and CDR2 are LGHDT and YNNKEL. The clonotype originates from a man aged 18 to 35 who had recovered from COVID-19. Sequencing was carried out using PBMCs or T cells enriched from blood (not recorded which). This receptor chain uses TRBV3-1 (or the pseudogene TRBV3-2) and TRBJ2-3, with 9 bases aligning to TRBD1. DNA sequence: TGTGCCAGCAGCCCCGGGACAGGGATCACAGATACGCAGTATTTT. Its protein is CASSPGTGITDTQYF.